Below, 3 T cell receptor beta chains from the same sample are listed, as sequenced in a study of T cell repertoires in cytomegalovirus infection. TCRdb processed the reads anew with MiXCR; each CDR3 protein has one entry. The repertoire holds under 850,000 distinct CDR3 sequences, 35% to 45% seen once, with 2.8% in the top ten. The sample taken for sequencing was PBMCs. These receptors all stem from a human donor in good health (CMV status not recorded). Some clones in this sample may be carry-over from other donors' samples.

This chain joins TRBV27 and TRBJ2-7, with D perhaps matching TRBD1 (5 bases). Germline CDR1 reads MNHEY; CDR2 reads SMNVEV (reference sequence). Trimming cost V 1 base and J 2 bases, with 15 bases left between them. This CDR3 has 16 residues. The CDR3 protein is CASSLWGQILPYEQYF. The CDR3 nucleotides read TGTGCCAGCAGTTTATGGGGCCAGATCTTGCCCTACGAGCAGTACTTC.

This clonotype showed up just a few times. V usage is TRBV6-6 and J usage is TRBJ1-3; 8 positions match TRBD1. Germline V gene sequence: CDR1 MNHNY, CDR2 SVGAGI (reference sequence). The CDR3 runs 14 residues. The trim removed 6 bases at V and 4 bases at J, leaving 5 bases unmatched. The CDR3 protein is CASSRTGQGNTIYF. In DNA, the CDR3 is TGTGCCAGCAGCCGGACAGGGCAGGGAAACACCATATATTTT.

The CDR3 nucleotides are TGTGCCAGCAGCTTAGGTCGCAGCCCCTACGAGCAGTACTTC. It codes for CASSLGRSPYEQYF. The chain combines TRBV11-2 with TRBJ2-7, with D hard to call. V gave up 1 base and J gave up 2 bases, with 9 bases separating them. Germline CDR1 and CDR2: SGHAT and FQNNGV. CDR3 length equals 14 residues.